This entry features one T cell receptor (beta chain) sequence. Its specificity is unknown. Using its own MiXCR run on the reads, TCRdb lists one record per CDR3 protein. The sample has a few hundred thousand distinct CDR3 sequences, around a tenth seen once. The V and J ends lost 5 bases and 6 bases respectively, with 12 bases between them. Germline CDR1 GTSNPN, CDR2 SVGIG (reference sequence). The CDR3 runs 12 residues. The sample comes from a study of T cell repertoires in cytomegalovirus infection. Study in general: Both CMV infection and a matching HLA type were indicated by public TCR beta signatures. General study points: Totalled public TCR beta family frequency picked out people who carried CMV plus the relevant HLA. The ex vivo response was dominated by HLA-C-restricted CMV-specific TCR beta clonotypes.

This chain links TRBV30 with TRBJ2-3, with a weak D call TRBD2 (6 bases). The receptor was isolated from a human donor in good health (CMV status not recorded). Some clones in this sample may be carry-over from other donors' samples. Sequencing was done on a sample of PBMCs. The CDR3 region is CAWAAGWDTQYF. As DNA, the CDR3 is TGTGCCTGGGCGGCGGGATGGGATACGCAGTATTTT. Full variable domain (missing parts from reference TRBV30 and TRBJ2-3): SQTIHQWPATLVQPVGSPLSLECTVEGTSNPNLYWYRQAAGRGLQLLFYSVGIGQISSEVPQNLSASRPQDRQFILSSKKLLLSDSGFYLCAWAAGWDTQYFGPGTRLTVL.